The TCR beta chain under discussion was sequenced for a study of early T cells in non-severe SARS-CoV-2 infection. Attachment of unique molecular identifiers to individual cDNA molecules was performed. TCRdb re-called the 5' RACE reads through MiXCR, storing one row per CDR3 protein. The sample comprises about 85,000 distinct CDR3 sequences, approximately 15% of which are singletons, and approximately 7.5% rests with the top ten. This clonotype was detected ten times or more. The CDR3 has 15 residues. The germline gives CDR1 KGHSH, CDR2 LQKENI. V was clipped by 2 bases and J by 2 bases; unmatched bases: 1.

The specimen sequenced was whole blood. The chain links TRBV18 to TRBJ2-7, with TRBD1 identical over 12 bases. This sequence was found in an adult who was a healthcare worker with PCR-confirmed SARS-CoV-2 infection or an uninfected control (not recorded which). CDR3 nucleotide sequence: TGTGCCAGCTCACCAGGGGACAGGGGGCCCTACGAGCAGTACTTC. It encodes CASSPGDRGPYEQYF.